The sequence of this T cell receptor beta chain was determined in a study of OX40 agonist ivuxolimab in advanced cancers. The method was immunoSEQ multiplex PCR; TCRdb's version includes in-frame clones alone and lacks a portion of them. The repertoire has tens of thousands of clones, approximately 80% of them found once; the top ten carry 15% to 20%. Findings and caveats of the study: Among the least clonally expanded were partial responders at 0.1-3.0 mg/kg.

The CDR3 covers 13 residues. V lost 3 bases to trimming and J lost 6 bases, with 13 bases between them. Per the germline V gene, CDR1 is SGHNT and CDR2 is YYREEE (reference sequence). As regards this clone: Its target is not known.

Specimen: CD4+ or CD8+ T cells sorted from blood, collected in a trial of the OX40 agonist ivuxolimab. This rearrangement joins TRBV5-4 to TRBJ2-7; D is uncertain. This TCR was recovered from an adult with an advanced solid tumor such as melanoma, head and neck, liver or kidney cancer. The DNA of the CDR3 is TGTGCCAGCAGCTCAGAATCAATCGCCGAGCAGTACTTC. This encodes CASSSESIAEQYF.